The 24 T cell receptor beta chains below were found in one sample sequenced in a study of CD8 T cells in ankylosing spondylitis. In TCRdb, the 5' RACE reads were re-called with MiXCR into one record per CDR3 protein. The table includes about 250,000 distinct CDR3 sequences, about 30% detected once. Sequencing was performed on blood, either unsorted or a sorted T cell fraction (not recorded which). The receptor set was obtained from a male donor with ankylosing spondylitis or in good health (not recorded which).

The chain uses TRBV6-5 and TRBJ2-5; D is perhaps TRBD1 (6 bases). CDR1 MNHEY and CDR2 SVGAGI come from the germline V gene. The V gene lost 2 bases and the J gene lost 5 bases, with 12 bases spanning the gap. This CDR3 spans 14 amino acids. The CDR3: CASSYARGFETQYF. CDR3 in DNA: TGTGCCAGCAGTTACGCTAGGGGGTTCGAGACCCAGTACTTC.

This clonotype has a count of ten or more. The chain is built from TRBV20-1 and TRBJ2-3, with 10 bases lining up with TRBD2. V lost 1 base, J lost 3 bases, and 4 bases stayed unmatched. The CDR3 loop spans 15 amino acids. Germline V gene data show CDR1 as DFQATT and CDR2 as SNEGSKA (reference sequence). The CDR3 DNA is TGCAGTGCTAGAGTCCCACTAGCGGGGACAGATACGCAGTATTTT. The encoded protein is CSARVPLAGTDTQYF.

This sequence joins TRBV3-1 and TRBJ1-5; maybe TRBD1 (6 bases). Germline lookup yields CDR1 LGHDT and CDR2 YNNKEL (reference sequence). This CDR3 has 15 residues. Trimming took 0 bases from V and 3 from J, leaving 9 bases between them. The CDR3 is CASSQDPGVNQPQHF. CDR3 in DNA: TGTGCCAGCAGCCAAGACCCAGGGGTCAATCAGCCCCAGCATTTT.

This clonotype was counted between two and nine times. The chain employs TRBV6-5 and TRBJ2-1; 8 bases map to TRBD2. V lost 2 bases and J lost 3; bases outside the gene matches: 3. Germline V gene lookup returns CDR1 MNHEY and CDR2 SVGAGI. The CDR3 is 15 amino acids. CDR3 nucleotide sequence: TGTGCCAGCAGTTACCCGGGACTAGGCTACAATGAGCAGTTCTTC. Translating gives CASSYPGLGYNEQFF.

The gene calls are TRBV12-3 or TRBV12-4 and TRBJ2-3; 9 nucleotides match TRBD2. This CDR3 has 15 residues. V gave up 2 bases and J gave up 4 bases; unmatched junction bases: 4. CDR3 loop: CASSLRRGGPDTQYF. Here the CDR3 DNA reads TGTGCCAGCAGTTTAAGGCGGGGGGGCCCAGATACGCAGTATTTT.

There are a few counts of this clonotype. The chain carries TRBV5-6 and TRBJ2-5; D is unresolved. The germline V gene encodes CDR1 SGHDT and CDR2 YYEEEE. This CDR3 region has 13 residues. Between the trimmed V and J ends, which lost 1 base and 2 bases, there was a span of 6 bases. The CDR3 loop reads CASSLKVQETQYF. The CDR3 nucleotides are TGTGCCAGCAGCTTGAAGGTACAAGAGACCCAGTACTTC.

V is TRBV12-3 or TRBV12-4 and J is TRBJ2-7; D not resolved. CDR3 length: 15 residues. V shed 3 bases and J shed 3 bases, with 15 bases lying between them. CDR3 bases: TGTGCCAGCAGTTTCATGGGTGAGTTTGTCTACGAGCAGTACTTC. It yields the protein CASSFMGEFVYEQYF.

This clonotype was seen more than once but under ten times. This chain joins TRBV6-1 and TRBJ2-7; 10 bases line up with TRBD1. CDR3 length equals 14 residues. Germline V CDR1 and CDR2: MNHNS, SASEGT. Trimming at V came to 5 bases and at J to 5 bases, leaving 6 bases not matched to a gene. Here the CDR3 reads CASSTGTGVHEQYF. CDR3 nucleotide sequence: TGTGCCAGCAGTACCGGGACAGGGGTCCACGAGCAGTACTTC.

The table lists this clonotype with a few counts. The chain has TRBV4-2 and TRBJ2-2; 7 bases agree with TRBD2. The CDR3 spans 16 residues. With V trimmed by 4 bases and J by 5 bases, 10 bases remained unmatched. Germline V gene lookup returns CDR1 LGHNA and CDR2 YNFKEQ. The CDR3 is CASSPETSSSTGELFF. CDR3 bases: TGTGCCAGCAGCCCAGAGACTAGCTCGTCAACCGGGGAGCTGTTTTTT.

This clonotype showed up just a few times. The chain uses TRBV20-1 and TRBJ1-4, with no clear D. Germline lookup yields CDR1 DFQATT and CDR2 SNEGSKA (reference sequence). The V gene lost 5 bases and the J gene lost 1 base, with 8 bases spanning the gap. The CDR3 is 13 residues long. The DNA of the CDR3 is TGCAGTGCTCGTCTCGGAACTAATGAAAAACTGTTTTTT. It specifies CSARLGTNEKLFF.

The V call is TRBV12-3 or TRBV12-4, the J call TRBJ1-5, with TRBD1 as a possible D gene (5 bases). Between the trimmed V and J ends, which lost 5 bases and 3 bases, there was a span of 11 bases. This CDR3 is 14 amino acids long. For the CDR3, the DNA is TGTGCCAGCAGTCTACAGGAGCACAATCAGCCCCAGCATTTT. Residues: CASSLQEHNQPQHF.

A single count supports this clonotype. A read error may produce the germline difference seen at one junction end. The chain links TRBV7-7 to TRBJ1-1; no clear D. This CDR3 contains 14 residues. The V gene's germline CDR1 is SSHAT and CDR2 FNYEAQ (reference sequence). The CDR3 DNA reads TGTGCTAGCAGCTTATTCGGATTGGGCACTGAAGCTTTCTTT. It encodes CASSLFGLGTEAFF.

This clonotype was found a few times. The chain employs TRBV10-3 and TRBJ2-1, with 7 bases fitting TRBD2. Trimming removed 2 bases from V and 3 bases from J; junction bases left unmatched: 7. Germline V gene sequence: CDR1 ENHRY, CDR2 SYGVKD. This CDR3 contains 16 residues. The CDR3 DNA follows: TGTGCCATCAGTGAGAACGCGGGGGACCACTACAATGAGCAGTTCTTC. Translation: CAISENAGDHYNEQFF.

The chain couples TRBV5-4 to TRBJ2-3; 13 bases line up with TRBD2. Germline CDR1 is SGHNT and CDR2 is YYREEE (reference sequence). CDR3 length equals 15 residues. V shed 4 bases and J 4 bases; nucleotides not matched to a gene: 3. CDR3 in DNA: TGTGCCAGCAGCATGGGACTAGCGGGGTCAGATACGCAGTATTTT. It translates to CASSMGLAGSDTQYF.

This chain uses TRBV6-5 with TRBJ1-5; D call uncertain. The CDR3 runs 13 residues. The V end lost 2 bases, the J end lost 6 bases, and 8 bases lay between the germline ends. The germline gives CDR1 MNHEY, CDR2 SVGAGI. CDR3 nucleotide sequence: TGTGCCAGCAGTTACGAACCGCTTCAGCCCCAGCATTTT. Protein product: CASSYEPLQPQHF.

V usage is TRBV3-1 and J usage is TRBJ1-6; 10 nucleotides agree with TRBD1. Germline V lookup: CDR1 LGHDT, CDR2 YNNKEL (reference sequence). V lost 2 bases and J lost 10; bases outside the gene matches: 8. This CDR3 contains 16 residues. CDR3 DNA sequence: TGTGCCAGCAGCCAATCGGCCGGGACAGGGGTCTCACCCCTCCACTTT. Translated, it gives CASSQSAGTGVSPLHF.

The chain uses TRBV29-1 and TRBJ2-1; the match to TRBD1 covers 9 bases. V trimming: 6 bases; J trimming: 6 bases; junction bases outside the gene matches: 9. The CDR3 is 14 amino acids. Germline V gene lookup returns CDR1 SQVTM and CDR2 ANQGSEA. The CDR3 DNA sequence: TGCAGCGTGAAGGGACAGGGTAAGGGCAATGAGCAGTTCTTC. This translates into CSVKGQGKGNEQFF.

The chain carries TRBV21-1 and TRBJ2-7; no check of the table's D call, TRBD1, against the DNA was made. TRBV21-1 is shown as a pseudogene. The CDR3 runs 15 residues. The CDR3, as DNA: TGTGCCAGCAGCAAAGGGGACAGGGTGGTTAACGAGCAGTACTTC. Its translation is CASSKGDRVVNEQYF.

The chain joins TRBV20-1 to TRBJ2-1; 7 bases align to TRBD1. The junction had 5 bases not matched to a gene; V was cut back by 3 bases and J by 0 bases. The CDR3 has 15 amino acids. Germline CDR1 and CDR2: DFQATT and SNEGSKA (reference sequence). The CDR3 is CSARRQGVSYNEQFF. The DNA of the CDR3 is TGCAGTGCTAGGCGGCAGGGGGTCTCCTACAATGAGCAGTTCTTC.

This sequence joins TRBV29-1 and TRBJ2-3, with TRBD1 identical over 9 bases. This CDR3 contains 13 residues. From germline, CDR1 is SQVTM and CDR2 ANQGSEA. J was trimmed by 4 bases and V by 4 bases; bases with no gene match: 3. The CDR3 region is CSVAQGAADTQYF. The DNA of the CDR3 is TGCAGCGTTGCACAGGGGGCGGCAGATACGCAGTATTTT.

This chain links TRBV7-9 with TRBJ2-5; D is unclear. The V and J ends lost 3 bases and 2 bases respectively, with 10 bases between them. Germline CDR1 and CDR2: SEHNR and FQNEAQ (reference sequence). CDR3 length: 14 residues. CDR3 sequence reads: CASSFEIAQETQYF. The CDR3 region has the DNA TGTGCCAGCAGCTTTGAGATAGCTCAAGAGACCCAGTACTTC.

This sequence joins TRBV7-6 and TRBJ2-7, with 9 bases that match TRBD1. V lost 1 base to trimming and J lost 4 bases; unmatched junction nucleotides: 8. The CDR3 covers 16 residues. Germline V gene data show CDR1 as SGHVS and CDR2 as FNYEAQ. The CDR3 is CASSLEAQGAIYEQYF. The CDR3 DNA reads TGTGCCAGCAGCTTAGAAGCACAGGGGGCCATATACGAGCAGTACTTC.

In this sample, this clonotype turned up a few times. CDR3 loop: CASSSRIARDYGYTF. As DNA, the CDR3 is TGTGCCAGCAGTTCCCGGATTGCCCGGGACTATGGCTACACCTTC. The chain couples TRBV12-3 or TRBV12-4 to TRBJ1-2; D remains ambiguous. This CDR3 is 15 amino acids long. Trimming left V 4 bases short and J 3 bases short, with 15 bases between.

In its sample, this clonotype was seen a few times. The chain is built from TRBV11-1 and TRBJ2-1; 7 nucleotides match TRBD2. CDR3 length: 18 amino acids. Germline-derived CDR1 and CDR2 are SGHAT and FQDESV (reference sequence). With V trimmed by 5 bases and J by 3 bases, 16 bases remained unmatched. CDR3 protein: CASSPRGGLVSHYNEQFF. The CDR3 DNA reads TGTGCCAGCAGCCCCCGGGGCGGACTAGTTTCCCACTACAATGAGCAGTTCTTC.